A single sample is the source of the 19 T cell receptor beta chains below, sequenced in a study of cytomegalovirus exposure and HLA in healthy donors. PCR involved 60 Vbeta and 13 Jbeta primers. Some clones are missing from TCRdb's copy, which holds only in-frame ones; the method was immunoSEQ multiplex PCR. Of about 98,000 clones in the sample, roughly three quarters were seen once. The source material was PBMCs. The receptors derive from a male donor in good health and CMV-seropositive.

This clone occurred a few times. The chain is built from TRBV7-9 and TRBJ1-1; D may be TRBD1 (5 bases). Trimming stripped 5 bases from V and 3 bases from J, with 22 bases between. Germline lookup yields CDR1 SEHNR and CDR2 FQNEAQ (reference sequence). The CDR3 contains 17 residues. CDR3 region: CASSPNRQGGVDTEAFF. The CDR3 DNA is TGTGCCAGCAGCCCCAACCGTCAGGGCGGTGTGGACACTGAAGCTTTCTTT.

The J gene is TRBJ2-4, the V gene TRBV11-2, with TRBD2 matching over 7 bases. V lost 1 base and J lost 13; bases outside the gene matches: 10. Germline V lookup: CDR1 SGHAT, CDR2 FQNNGV. This CDR3 is built from 14 residues. In DNA form, the CDR3 reads TGTGCCAGCAGCTTAGCCACCGCGGGGGATACCCAGTACTTC. Translated: CASSLATAGDTQYF.

The rearrangement joins TRBV28 to TRBJ2-3; 11 nucleotides agree with TRBD2. The CDR3 spans 16 residues. Germline V gives CDR1 MDHEN, CDR2 SYDVKM. The V and J ends lost 4 bases and 2 bases, in that order; junction bases with no gene match: 5. CDR3 coding DNA: TGTGCCAGCAGTTCCCCGGGACTAGCGGACACAGATACGCAGTATTTT. It yields the protein CASSSPGLADTDTQYF.

V is TRBV6-1 and J is TRBJ2-1; 14 bases fit TRBD2. Germline loops: CDR1 MNHNS, CDR2 SASEGT. V trimming: 3 bases; J trimming: 9 bases; junction bases outside the gene matches: 13. There are 18 residues in the CDR3. The CDR3 region has the DNA TGTGCCAGCAGTGATGTAGTTTTGGGACTAGCGGGAGTTGGTGAGCAGTTCTTC. Translation: CASSDVVLGLAGVGEQFF.

On this clone itself: The junction differs from germline at one of its ends, possibly a read error. The CDR3 DNA reads TGTGCCAGCAGCGTAGCGGGGCAGCAAGAGACCCAGTACTTC. It translates to CASSVAGQQETQYF. The genes are TRBV7-9 and TRBJ2-5, with 8 bases matching TRBD2. The germline V gene encodes CDR1 SEHNR and CDR2 FQNEAQ (reference sequence). This CDR3 has 14 residues.

J is TRBJ2-1 and V is TRBV9, with TRBD2 matching over 10 bases. The CDR3 consists of 17 residues. From germline, CDR1 is SGDLS and CDR2 YYNGEE. With V trimmed by 3 bases and J by 7 bases, 13 bases remained unmatched. The CDR3 DNA is TGTGCCAGCAGCGCCGCCAAAGCGGGAGGGCCCTTAAATGAGCAGTTCTTC. This codes for CASSAAKAGGPLNEQFF.

The chain employs TRBV27 and TRBJ2-7; TRBD1 is a possible D gene (5 bases). Germline CDR1 MNHEY, CDR2 SMNVEV (reference sequence). V was cut by 0 bases and J by 7 bases, with 10 bases left in between. This CDR3 is 13 amino acids long. The CDR3 here is CASSLSGPLEQYF. The CDR3 nucleotides read TGTGCCAGCAGTTTATCGGGGCCCCTTGAGCAGTACTTC.

V and J are TRBV11-3 and TRBJ2-1, with 10 positions matching TRBD2. CDR1 is SGHNT, CDR2 YENEEA, per germline. The CDR3 has 15 residues. With V trimmed by 3 bases and J by 3 bases, 2 bases remained unmatched. This CDR3 is CASSFGLAVYNEQFF. The CDR3 DNA follows: TGTGCCAGCAGCTTCGGACTAGCGGTCTACAATGAGCAGTTCTTC.

The rearrangement links TRBV27 to TRBJ2-5, with TRBD2 identical over 15 bases. In germline, CDR1 is MNHEY, CDR2 SMNVEV (reference sequence). J gave up 5 bases and V 5 bases, and 6 bases lay outside the gene matches. The CDR3 runs to 16 residues. The CDR3 DNA follows: TGTGCCAGCAGTCCCCGGACTAGCGGGAGGGGTGAGACCCAGTACTTC. Its protein is CASSPRTSGRGETQYF.

This clone showed up just a few times. At one end, the junction sequence differs from germline, possibly due to a read error. This rearrangement joins TRBV7-2 to TRBJ2-6; perhaps TRBD2 as D (6 bases). CDR3 length equals 14 residues. Germline V gene sequence: CDR1 SGHTA, CDR2 FQGNSA. The CDR3: CASSLGTGANGLTF. The CDR3 region has the DNA TGTGCCAGCAGCCTCGGGACTGGGGCCAACGGCCTGACTTTC. The full variable domain, its missing parts supplied by reference TRBV7-2 and TRBJ2-6, is GAGVSQSPSNKVTEKGKDVELRCDPISGHTALYWYRQSLGQGLEFLIYFQGNSAPDKSGLPSDRFSAERTGGSVSTLTIQRTQQEDSAVYLCASSLGTGANGLTFGAGSRLTVL.

A word on this clone: An end of the junction differs from the germline gene, which may be a read error. This rearrangement joins TRBV5-1 to TRBJ2-5; 8 bases fit TRBD2. The CDR3 length is 16 residues. Germline V CDR1 and CDR2: SGHRS, YFSETQ. CDR3 in amino acids: CASSPRGGGRQATQYF. The CDR3 DNA follows: TGCGCCAGCAGCCCCCGGGGGGGAGGGAGGCAAGCGACCCAGTACTTC.

The V and J genes are TRBV5-4 and TRBJ2-7; D may be TRBD1 (5 bases). V lost 3 bases to trimming and J lost 2 bases, with 9 bases between them. The CDR3 is 13 amino acids. Germline CDR1 reads SGHNT; CDR2 reads YYREEE (reference sequence). The CDR3 reads CASSYQGTYEQYF. The CDR3 DNA reads as TGTGCCAGCAGCTATCAGGGAACCTACGAGCAGTACTTC.

This clone has just one count. The chain joins TRBV5-1 to TRBJ1-1; D gene unclear. Trimming left V 2 bases short and J 0 bases short, with 17 bases between. This CDR3 has 17 amino acids. Per the germline V gene, CDR1 is SGHRS and CDR2 is YFSETQ. The CDR3 loop reads CASSFRGPQSMNTEAFF. The CDR3 region has the DNA TGCGCCAGCAGCTTCCGGGGTCCCCAATCCATGAACACTGAAGCTTTCTTT.

The chain is built from TRBV7-6 and TRBJ2-2; TRBD2 is a possible D gene (6 bases). Trimming stripped 4 bases from V and 3 bases from J, with 12 bases between. This CDR3 comprises 15 residues. Germline V gives CDR1 SGHVS, CDR2 FNYEAQ. For the CDR3, the DNA is TGTGCCAGCAGCTCTCTAGCGTCGGACACCGGGGAGCTGTTTTTT. Translation gives CASSSLASDTGELFF.

This clone was recorded only once. V is TRBV29-1 and J is TRBJ2-7; weak D call: TRBD2 (6 bases). Germline V gene sequence: CDR1 SQVTM, CDR2 ANQGSEA. The V gene lost 1 base and the J gene lost 3 bases, with 10 bases spanning the gap. The CDR3 totals 13 residues. The CDR3 bases are TGCAGCGTTGAAGGGGCGGGATTCTACGAGCAGTACTTC. Amino acids: CSVEGAGFYEQYF.

The rearrangement uses TRBV19 and TRBJ2-7; 10 nucleotides match TRBD1. Germline V CDR1 and CDR2: LNHDA, SQIVND (reference sequence). The CDR3 extends over 15 amino acids. With V trimmed by 5 bases and J by 3 bases, 7 bases remained unmatched. CDR3 amino acids: CASSWGRTGGYEQYF. Written as DNA, the CDR3 is TGTGCCAGTAGTTGGGGACGGACAGGGGGCTACGAGCAGTACTTC.

The gene calls are TRBV28 and TRBJ1-1; D might be TRBD1 (5 bases). Per germline, CDR1 MDHEN and CDR2 SYDVKM. Trimming cost V 3 bases and J 2 bases, with 13 bases left between them. The CDR3 covers 15 residues. CDR3 amino acids: CASSLRQLFNTEAFF. The CDR3 DNA reads as TGTGCCAGCAGTTTGAGACAGCTTTTTAACACTGAAGCTTTCTTT.

This clone turned up a few times. V gene TRBV7-9 combines with J gene TRBJ1-5, with 7 positions matching TRBD1. This CDR3 comprises 15 residues. Germline CDR1 and CDR2: SEHNR and FQNEAQ (reference sequence). V was clipped by 4 bases and J by 5 bases; unmatched bases: 8. CDR3 sequence (DNA): TGTGCCAGCAGCTCCCCGGGACAGACCCATCAGCCCCAGCATTTT. It encodes CASSSPGQTHQPQHF.

The rearrangement uses TRBV7-2 and TRBJ1-4; no clear D gene. CDR3 length: 15 residues. Trimming shortened V by 1 base and J by 7 bases, and 13 bases separated the two germline ends. The germline V gene encodes CDR1 SGHTA and CDR2 FQGNSA. The CDR3 spells CASSLVAAKSEKLFF. DNA of the CDR3: TGTGCCAGCAGCTTAGTGGCGGCCAAGAGTGAAAAACTGTTTTTT.